This T cell receptor (beta chain) is drawn from a study of beta chain features in type 1 diabetes. Germline V lookup: CDR1 SGHTA, CDR2 FQGTGA. Trimming removed 3 bases at V and 6 bases at J, with 12 bases between. The CDR3 runs to 14 residues. The study reverse transcribed the entire isolated RNA, so it sequenced expressed TCRB transcripts. The table came from immunoSEQ multiplex PCR; TCRdb's copy has only in-frame clones and leaves some out. The sample lists 330,000 or so clones, about 15% occurring once. A sort by CD45RO/CCR7/CD25/CD127/CD95/CD27 yielded CD4+ naive, central memory, regulatory and stem cell-like memory cells.

The TCR was taken from a man aged 25 to 40 in good health. Sequences were obtained from central memory CD4+ T cells from blood. The gene calls are TRBV7-3 and TRBJ2-1; the D gene is possibly TRBD2 (5 bases). The CDR3 nucleotides are TGTGCCAGCAGCTTGGGAGCGCGGGCCAATGAGCAGTTCTTC. It encodes CASSLGARANEQFF.